This T cell receptor beta chain is drawn from a study of CD8+ T cells in alopecia areata. Whole-study findings and limits: Alopecia totalis/universalis scalp especially showed more expanded CD8+ clones than normal scalp.

The V gene lost 5 bases and the J gene lost 9 bases, with 16 bases spanning the gap. Germline V gene sequence: CDR1 MNHEY, CDR2 SMNVEV (reference sequence). This CDR3 is 13 amino acids long. Sequencing templates came from extracted RNA that was reverse transcribed into cDNA. The data were produced by immunoSEQ multiplex PCR, yet TCRdb's version contains in-frame clones alone and is incomplete. The sample gives around 100,000 clones, about 60% of which show up once; more than 10% is in the top ten. Sample treatment: oral pan-JAK inhibitor, 5-10 mg twice daily. Concerning this clone: Its antigen remains unidentified.

The sequence was collected from a human donor with alopecia areata. Sequenced here: CD8+ T cells sorted from blood, sampled at week 24, from a patient treated with tofacitinib. The J gene is TRBJ1-2, the V gene TRBV27, with a weak D call TRBD1 (6 bases). CDR3 sequence (DNA): TGTGCCAGCAGTGCACCCGCGGACAGCAGCTACACCTTC. Translation gives CASSAPADSSYTF.